Included here is one T cell receptor (beta chain) sequence, with context. The CDR3 has 13 amino acids. V lost 6 bases and J 2 bases, leaving 11 bases between the germline ends. In germline, CDR1 is ENHRY, CDR2 SYGVKD. The source of the sample is a study of blood T cell repertoires in COVID-19. Produced via immunoSEQ multiplex PCR; TCRdb's table is partial and in-frame only. Of roughly 200,000 clones in the sample, about four fifths are singletons; the top ten hold around 7%. The chain is built from TRBV10-3 and TRBJ2-7; tentative D call: TRBD2 (5 bases). Sequencing used peripheral blood. The receptor was derived from a man between 65 and 85 years old with active or convalescent COVID-19. CDR3 protein: CAISGLEPYEQYF. The CDR3 region has the DNA TGTGCCATCAGCGGACTCGAGCCCTACGAGCAGTACTTC.